What follows are 13 T cell receptor beta chains derived from one specimen sequenced in a study of shared clonotypes between healthy human individuals. Repertoires were generated with immunoSEQ multiplex PCR, while TCRdb's copy carries only in-frame clones and drops some. Among over 400,000 clones listed, 70% to 80% were seen once. Sequences were obtained from PBMCs. Receptors were obtained from a middle-aged woman in good health. Some clones in this sample may be carry-over from other donors' samples.

This sequence joins TRBV6-6 and TRBJ2-1; 11 bases fit TRBD2. The germline gives CDR1 MNHNY, CDR2 SVGAGI (reference sequence). The J segment lost 7 bases and the V segment lost 4 bases, leaving 0 bases of the junction unmatched. The CDR3 sequence is 13 residues long. In DNA form, the CDR3 reads TGTGCCAGCAGTTTAGCGGGGGGGAATGAGCAGTTCTTC. Translating it yields CASSLAGGNEQFF.

This clone was recorded only once. The chain links TRBV11-2 to TRBJ1-2; D gene unclear. This CDR3 spans 13 amino acids. Germline CDR1 reads SGHAT; CDR2 reads FQNNGV. V was clipped by 4 bases and J by 0 bases, with 6 bases between them. CDR3 residues: CASSSSPNYGYTF. The DNA of the CDR3 is TGTGCCAGCAGCTCTTCCCCTAACTATGGCTACACCTTC. Full variable domain (rest looked up from reference TRBV11-2 and TRBJ1-2): EAGVAQSPRYKIIEKRQSVAFWCNPISGHATLYWYQQILGQGPKLLIQFQNNGVVDDSQLPKDRFSAERLKGVDSTLKIQPAKLEDSAVYLCASSSSPNYGYTFGSGTRLTVV.

The V gene is TRBV29-1, the J gene TRBJ1-5, with no clear D. The CDR3 covers 12 residues. V was trimmed by 5 bases and J by 5 bases, leaving 10 bases between them. Germline values: CDR1 SQVTM, CDR2 ANQGSEA. The CDR3 DNA reads TGCAGCGTTTCTGGGAGTGATCAGCCCCAGCATTTT. This sequence encodes CSVSGSDQPQHF.

V usage is TRBV18 and J usage is TRBJ2-3; 9 bases match TRBD1. CDR1 KGHSH and CDR2 LQKENI come from the germline V gene. J was trimmed by 5 bases and V by 8 bases; bases with no gene match: 11. CDR3 length: 15 residues. The CDR3 region is CASLRTGEVGDTQYF. In DNA form, the CDR3 reads TGTGCCAGCCTTAGGACAGGGGAAGTAGGAGATACGCAGTATTTT. The whole variable domain, remainder taken from reference TRBV18 and TRBJ2-3, is NAGVMQNPRHLVRRRGQEARLRCSPMKGHSHVYWYRQLPEEGLKFMVYLQKENIIDESGMPKERFSAEFPKEGPSILRIQQVVRGDSAAYFCASLRTGEVGDTQYFGPGTRLTVL.

The count of this clone is one. The chain uses TRBV29-1 and TRBJ2-1, with TRBD2 matching 13 bases. The ends lost 7 bases at V and 3 bases at J; junction bases unmatched: 3. Germline V gives CDR1 SQVTM, CDR2 ANQGSEA. The CDR3 is 14 residues long. The CDR3, as DNA: TGCAGCGCCAGACTAGCGGGAGGCTACAATGAGCAGTTCTTC. Translation: CSARLAGGYNEQFF.

This clone showed up just a few times. This chain links TRBV29-1 with TRBJ1-5; a weak D match, TRBD1 (5 bases). Deletions cut 3 bases from V and 6 bases from J, with 12 bases between. In germline, CDR1 is SQVTM, CDR2 ANQGSEA. The CDR3 has 13 amino acids. CDR3 coding DNA: TGCAGCGTTGAGCTGGGGCCGGGTCAGCCCCAGCATTTT. It is translated as CSVELGPGQPQHF.

V usage is TRBV10-2 and J usage is TRBJ2-7, with D perhaps matching TRBD2 (6 bases). V was pared by 6 bases and J by 3 bases, with 9 bases between. Per germline, CDR1 WSHSY and CDR2 SAAADI. This CDR3 has 12 residues. The CDR3 protein is CASRRGYYEQYF. The DNA for the CDR3 is TGCGCCAGCAGACGGGGGTACTACGAGCAGTACTTC.

V usage is TRBV4-2 and J usage is TRBJ2-7; 11 bases fit TRBD2. The CDR3 has 15 residues. Germline V gene sequence: CDR1 LGHNA, CDR2 YNFKEQ. V lost 3 bases, J lost 8 bases, and 9 bases stayed unmatched. Here the CDR3 reads CASSQILAGDGKQYF. The CDR3 region has the DNA TGTGCCAGCAGCCAGATACTAGCGGGAGATGGCAAGCAGTACTTC.

As regards this clone: This may be a read error, as it is one base from a much larger clone. The chain is built from TRBV7-6 and TRBJ1-1; D is ambiguous. CDR3 length equals 12 residues. Germline V gene data show CDR1 as SGHVS and CDR2 as FNYEAQ. With 1 base removed from V and 4 bases from J, the gap between germline ends came to 4 bases. CDR3 nucleotide sequence: TGTGCCAGCAGCTTAGTCAGCACTGAAGCTTTCTTT. Protein product: CASSLVSTEAFF.

This clone has just one count. The chain employs TRBV30 and TRBJ1-6; possible D gene TRBD1, 5 bases. The CDR3 covers 14 residues. The germline V gene has CDR1 GTSNPN and CDR2 SVGIG (reference sequence). The germline V and J ends were trimmed by 1 base and 10 bases, with 14 bases remaining between them. CDR3 sequence (DNA): TGTGCCTGGAGTGCGTATATTGGGGACTCACCCCTCCACTTT. Protein product: CAWSAYIGDSPLHF.

The chain is built from TRBV5-6 and TRBJ2-6, with 9 bases fitting TRBD1. Germline-derived CDR1 and CDR2 are SGHDT and YYEEEE. This CDR3 region has 15 residues. Trimming took 6 bases from V and 2 from J; bases not matched to a gene: 3. The CDR3, as DNA: TGTGCCAGCACCAACAGGGGGCCTGGGGCCAACGTCCTGACTTTC. It encodes CASTNRGPGANVLTF.

The chain is built from TRBV5-1 and TRBJ2-3, with TRBD2 identical over 11 bases. CDR3 length equals 15 residues. Germline V CDR1 and CDR2: SGHRS, YFSETQ. With V trimmed by 2 bases and J by 5 bases, 4 bases remained unmatched. The CDR3 DNA follows: TGCGCCAGCAGCTTACTAGCGGGAGTGAAAGATACGCAGTATTTT. It translates to CASSLLAGVKDTQYF.

The V call is TRBV28, the J call TRBJ1-5, with D tentatively TRBD1 (5 bases). Germline V lookup: CDR1 MDHEN, CDR2 SYDVKM. V lost 2 bases, J lost 6 bases, and 14 bases lay in between. This CDR3 comprises 15 residues. The chain's CDR3 is CASSLAGRSGQPQHF. The CDR3 coding sequence is TGTGCCAGCAGTTTAGCAGGGAGATCGGGTCAGCCCCAGCATTTT. The variable domain in full, completed from reference TRBV28 and TRBJ1-5, reads DVKVTQSSRYLVKRTGEKVFLECVQDMDHENMFWYRQDPGLGLRLIYFSYDVKMKEKGDIPEGYSVSREKKERFSLILESASTNQTSMYLCASSLAGRSGQPQHFGDGTRLSIL.